This T cell receptor (beta chain) was found in a study of T cells in localized non-small cell lung cancer. Study findings and constraints: Highest T cell clonality was seen in uninvolved adjacent lung, surpassing that measured in tumor. Appearance in adjacent lung was seen for a median approximately 60 of the top 100 tumor clones.

There are 11 residues in the CDR3. The V gene's germline CDR1 is LNHDA and CDR2 SQIVND (reference sequence). V dropped 1 base and J dropped 12 bases, with 7 bases sitting between them. The repertoire was sequenced with immunoSEQ multiplex PCR; TCRdb's copy has only in-frame clones and lacks some. The sample gives some 35,000 clones, more than 90% of which show up once; approximately 6.9% is in the top ten. This clone was found a few times. What it recognizes is unknown. The chain couples TRBV19 to TRBJ2-1; D gene unclear. The receptor was isolated from a female donor of 60 years or more with stage I lung adenocarcinoma. The sample in question was peripheral blood, obtained before any cancer treatment. In nucleotides, the CDR3 is TGTGCCAGTAGTATAGGGGCTGGGCAGTTCTTC. This codes for CASSIGAGQFF.